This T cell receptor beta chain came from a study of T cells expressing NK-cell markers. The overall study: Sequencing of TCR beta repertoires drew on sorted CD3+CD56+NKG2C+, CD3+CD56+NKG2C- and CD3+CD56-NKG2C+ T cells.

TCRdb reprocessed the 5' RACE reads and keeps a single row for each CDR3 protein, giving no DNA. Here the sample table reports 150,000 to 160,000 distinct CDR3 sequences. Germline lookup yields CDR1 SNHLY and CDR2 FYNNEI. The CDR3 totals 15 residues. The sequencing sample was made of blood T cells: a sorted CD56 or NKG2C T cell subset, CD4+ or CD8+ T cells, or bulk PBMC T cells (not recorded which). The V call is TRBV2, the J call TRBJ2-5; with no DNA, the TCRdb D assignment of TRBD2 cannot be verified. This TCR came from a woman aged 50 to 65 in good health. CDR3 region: CASSVMDSYQETQYF.